This TCR beta chain was recorded in a study of T cells after posttransplantation cyclophosphamide. Points from the study as a whole: After PTCy, TRB diversity resembled that of CNI/methotrexate controls.

Clones were read by immunoSEQ multiplex PCR, and TCRdb kept only the in-frame ones, dropping some. The sample lists about 66,000 clones; around 93% were seen once. Looked up from germline, CDR1 is KGHSH and CDR2 is LQKENI. Trimming cost V 2 bases and J 4 bases; bases outside gene matches: 9. The CDR3 spans 17 residues. As regards this clone: Its antigen is currently unknown.

This receptor was taken from a woman aged 30 to 39 in good health and a related stem cell transplant donor. V usage is TRBV18 and J usage is TRBJ2-5; TRBD2 matches 11 bases. Sequenced input: PBMCs. The CDR3 nucleotides read TGTGCCAGCTCACCAAATAGCGGGGGGGCCGTCGGAGAGACCCAGTACTTC. As protein: CASSPNSGGAVGETQYF.